This entry lists 7 T cell receptor beta chains sequenced from one sample in a study of T-cell reconstitution after alpha-beta-depleted transplantation in children. Preparation of the TCRbeta library was carried out with unique molecular identifiers. TCRdb reprocessed the PCR reads via MiXCR and lists one record per CDR3 protein. The sample carries over 450,000 distinct CDR3 sequences, roughly a tenth recorded once. The sample here was PBMCs, taken before TCRalphabeta/CD19-depleted stem cell transplant. Source of these receptors: a child aged 2-9 years with inherited bone marrow failure, due to receive a stem cell transplant.

This clonotype was detected only a few times. J is TRBJ2-2 and V is TRBV28, with D perhaps matching TRBD1 (6 bases). The V end lost 6 bases, the J end lost 6 bases, and 14 bases lay between the germline ends. Per the germline V gene, CDR1 is MDHEN and CDR2 is SYDVKM. The CDR3 has 14 residues. In nucleotides, the CDR3 is TGTGCCAGCAGCCCAGGTGGGGGCCCCGGGGAGCTGTTTTTT. Its protein product is CASSPGGGPGELFF.

This clonotype was found many times. The chain joins TRBV24-1 to TRBJ2-1; D is tentatively TRBD1 or TRBD2 (6 bases each). This CDR3 is 14 amino acids long. In germline, CDR1 is KGHDR, CDR2 SFDVKD. Trimming shortened V by 11 bases and J by 0 bases, and 13 bases separated the two germline ends. CDR3 region: CAINGGPSYNEQFF. CDR3 sequence (DNA): TGTGCCATAAATGGGGGGCCCTCCTACAATGAGCAGTTCTTC.

This clonotype was detected ten times or more. The CDR3 DNA reads TGTGCCAGCAGCCTAAGAGGCGGGAGGGCGACAGATACGCAGTATTTT. Residues: CASSLRGGRATDTQYF. This chain uses TRBV14 with TRBJ2-3; 9 bases align to TRBD2. The germline V gene has CDR1 SGHDN and CDR2 FVKESK. This CDR3 region has 16 residues. Trimming removed 4 bases from V and 3 bases from J; junction bases left unmatched: 8.

There are many counts of this clonotype. This chain uses TRBV20-1 with TRBJ2-3; 10 bases are a match to TRBD2. V shed 0 bases and J 0 bases; nucleotides not matched to a gene: 9. CDR1 is DFQATT, CDR2 SNEGSKA, per germline (reference sequence). The CDR3 spans 18 residues. The CDR3 reads CSARDAGWTSGSTDTQYF. The CDR3 DNA reads TGCAGTGCTAGAGATGCGGGTTGGACTAGCGGTAGCACAGATACGCAGTATTTT.

The table lists this clonotype with many counts. V and J are TRBV5-1 and TRBJ2-5; no reliable D call. The V end was cut by 0 bases, the J end by 4 bases, with 16 bases between. The CDR3 runs to 16 residues. Per the germline V gene, CDR1 is SGHRS and CDR2 is YFSETQ. The CDR3 DNA follows: TGCGCCAGCAGCTTGGTGGATTATTACATAGGAGAGACCCAGTACTTC. It translates to CASSLVDYYIGETQYF.

This clonotype showed up many times. This chain uses TRBV15 with TRBJ1-6, with D possibly matching TRBD1 (5 bases). V gave up 0 bases and J gave up 4 bases, with 16 bases separating them. This CDR3 is built from 18 residues. Germline V gives CDR1 LNHNV, CDR2 YYDKDF (reference sequence). For the CDR3, the DNA is TGTGCCACCAGCAGAGAGTATCCGGGACCGATGTATAATTCACCCCTCCACTTT. As protein: CATSREYPGPMYNSPLHF.

Ten or more counts support this clonotype. V is TRBV29-1 and J is TRBJ2-7; 8 bases agree with TRBD1. After removal of 2 bases from V and 2 bases from J, the junction contained 5 bases not matched to a gene. The germline V gene encodes CDR1 SQVTM and CDR2 ANQGSEA. The CDR3 is made up of 14 amino acids. The CDR3 protein is CSVEPQGEPYEQYF. The CDR3 DNA is TGCAGCGTTGAACCACAGGGGGAACCCTACGAGCAGTACTTC.